These 4 T cell receptor beta chains originate from one sample sequenced in a study of response to subunit inactivated influenza vaccine. From the RT-PCR reads, TCRdb called clonotypes with MiXCR, one entry per CDR3 protein. The sample lists about 530,000 distinct CDR3 sequences, 10% to 15% occurring once. This sample comprised PBMCs from blood, obtained roughly 46 days after vaccination. These receptor sequences come from a man aged 45-65 years who received an inactivated influenza vaccine.

The rearrangement uses TRBV5-1 and TRBJ2-6, with D tentatively TRBD2 (5 bases). Germline CDR1 reads SGHRS; CDR2 reads YFSETQ. Trimming pared 4 bases from V and 2 bases from J, leaving 13 bases between. The CDR3 has 16 amino acids. For the CDR3, the DNA is TGCGCCAGCAGCCCTCCCACACTAGCTGGGGCCAACGTCCTGACTTTC. This codes for CASSPPTLAGANVLTF.

This clonotype was detected a few times. The genes are TRBV5-4 and TRBJ1-1; D is possibly TRBD1 (6 bases). Germline values: CDR1 SGHNT, CDR2 YYREEE (reference sequence). Between the trimmed V and J ends, which lost 4 bases and 2 bases, there was a span of 12 bases. The CDR3 is 14 amino acids. CDR3 coding DNA: TGTGCCAGCAGCCCAGGGGCGGTTAACACTGAAGCTTTCTTT. Residues: CASSPGAVNTEAFF.

The chain is built from TRBV28 and TRBJ2-5; TRBD2 aligns across 11 bases. CDR3 length: 14 amino acids. Germline CDR1 MDHEN, CDR2 SYDVKM. Trimming cost V 5 bases and J 9 bases; bases outside gene matches: 8. CDR3 sequence reads: CASSPTSGDGPQYF. For the CDR3, the DNA is TGTGCCAGCAGTCCGACTAGCGGGGACGGGCCCCAGTACTTC.

There are a few counts of this clonotype. V and J are TRBV7-8 and TRBJ2-1, with 12 bases identical to TRBD2. V shed 0 bases and J 7 bases; nucleotides not matched to a gene: 10. The V gene's germline CDR1 is SGHVS and CDR2 FQNEAQ. This CDR3 contains 18 residues. The CDR3 is CASSLALSSGRALNEQFF. The CDR3 nucleotides read TGTGCCAGCAGCTTAGCCTTATCTAGCGGGAGGGCGCTAAATGAGCAGTTCTTC.